These 14 T cell receptor beta chains were sequenced from one sample in a study of blood T cell repertoires in COVID-19. Using immunoSEQ multiplex PCR, the repertoire was profiled, and TCRdb retains in-frame clones only, with some absent. Here the sample spans approximately 130,000 clones, about 85% being singletons. Sequencing used peripheral blood. The receptor set was obtained from a human donor in a cohort sampled during active COVID-19.

The chain links TRBV7-9 to TRBJ1-5, with 11 bases aligning to TRBD1. The CDR3 runs 17 residues. The ends lost 5 bases at V and 4 bases at J; junction bases unmatched: 10. Germline loops: CDR1 SEHNR, CDR2 FQNEAQ (reference sequence). For the CDR3, the DNA is TGTGCCAGCAGCCTCGGACAGGGGGCTACCAGAAATCAGCCCCAGCATTTT. Protein: CASSLGQGATRNQPQHF.

The rearrangement joins TRBV4-2 to TRBJ2-1, with 11 positions matching TRBD2. CDR3 size: 16 residues. V lost 0 bases to trimming and J lost 3 bases; unmatched junction nucleotides: 1. Germline loops: CDR1 LGHNA, CDR2 YNFKEQ. The CDR3 DNA is TGTGCCAGCAGCCAAGATGGGACTAGCGGCTACAATGAGCAGTTCTTC. Translation: CASSQDGTSGYNEQFF.

This sequence joins TRBV6-6 and TRBJ2-7, with D hard to call. The CDR3 runs 13 residues. Trimming cost V 2 bases and J 4 bases, with 9 bases left between them. CDR1 MNHNY and CDR2 SVGAGI come from the germline V gene (reference sequence). CDR3 coding DNA: TGTGCCAGCAGTTACAATACAGAGTACGAGCAGTACGTC. This encodes CASSYNTEYEQYV.

The chain joins TRBV6-5 to TRBJ1-1, with TRBD1 matching over 8 bases. CDR3 length equals 14 residues. Trimming cost V 4 bases and J 3 bases; bases outside gene matches: 4. CDR1 is MNHEY and CDR2 is SVGAGI in the germline V gene. CDR3 loop: CASSWDRFYTEAFF. The CDR3 DNA reads as TGTGCCAGCAGTTGGGACAGGTTTTACACTGAAGCTTTCTTT.

The J gene is TRBJ2-6, the V gene TRBV19; D is undetermined. The CDR3 contains 14 residues. The V gene's germline CDR1 is LNHDA and CDR2 SQIVND (reference sequence). V lost 9 bases to trimming and J lost 1 base, with 10 bases between them. The CDR3 bases are TGTGCCAGCGCCAGAAAATCTGGGGCCAACGTCCTGACTTTC. Its translation: CASARKSGANVLTF.

The chain joins TRBV11-2 to TRBJ2-1, with 13 bases fitting TRBD2. CDR1 and CDR2 (germline): SGHAT, FQNNGV. The CDR3 has 17 amino acids. V was clipped by 2 bases and J by 7 bases; unmatched bases: 8. The chain's CDR3 is CASSLQRLAGGRNEQFF. CDR3 bases: TGTGCCAGCAGCTTACAGAGACTAGCGGGAGGAAGGAATGAGCAGTTCTTC.

The V and J genes are TRBV11-2 and TRBJ2-2, with 14 bases fitting TRBD2. J gave up 8 bases and V 5 bases, and 13 bases lay outside the gene matches. Germline CDR1 is SGHAT and CDR2 is FQNNGV. This CDR3 has 18 amino acids. This CDR3 reads CASSPSAGLAGVKGELFF. In nucleotides, the CDR3 is TGTGCCAGCAGCCCAAGTGCGGGACTAGCGGGAGTTAAAGGGGAGCTGTTTTTT. The complete variable domain, with remaining parts taken from reference TRBV11-2 and TRBJ2-2, reads EAGVAQSPRYKIIEKRQSVAFWCNPISGHATLYWYQQILGQGPKLLIQFQNNGVVDDSQLPKDRFSAERLKGVDSTLKIQPAKLEDSAVYLCASSPSAGLAGVKGELFFGEGSRLTVL.

The chain uses TRBV5-1 and TRBJ2-7, with 7 bases fitting TRBD1. Trimming cost V 4 bases and J 4 bases; bases outside gene matches: 8. This CDR3 is 14 amino acids long. Germline V gene data show CDR1 as SGHRS and CDR2 as YFSETQ. The CDR3: CASSRQAGGYEQYF. The CDR3 region has the DNA TGCGCCAGCAGCCGGCAGGCAGGGGGATACGAGCAGTACTTC.

The chain uses TRBV10-3 and TRBJ2-6, with D tentatively TRBD1 (6 bases). This CDR3 has 19 amino acids. The germline V gene has CDR1 ENHRY and CDR2 SYGVKD. Trimming left V 5 bases short and J 0 bases short, with 20 bases between. The CDR3 nucleotides are TGTGCCATCAGTCCACCTCTAGGCAGGGGAAACTCTGGGGCCAACGTCCTGACTTTC. Amino acids: CAISPPLGRGNSGANVLTF.

The chain links TRBV7-2 to TRBJ2-5, with D perhaps matching TRBD1 (6 bases). This CDR3 spans 13 amino acids. CDR1 is SGHTA, CDR2 FQGNSA, per germline. The V end was cut by 9 bases, the J end by 5 bases, with 16 bases between. The DNA for the CDR3 is TGTGCCAGTGTACAGGGTAACGGCGAGACCCAGTACTTC. Translated, it gives CASVQGNGETQYF.

The chain couples TRBV7-6 to TRBJ2-5; D unclear. V was shortened by 2 bases and J by 5 bases, with 6 bases between the two germline ends. This CDR3 region has 12 residues. The germline gives CDR1 SGHVS, CDR2 FNYEAQ. The CDR3 is CASSLNSETQYF. The DNA for the CDR3 is TGTGCCAGCAGCTTAAACAGTGAGACCCAGTACTTC. Together with reference TRBV7-6 and TRBJ2-5, the CDR3 gives the full variable domain: GAGVSQSPRYKVTKRGQDVALRCDPISGHVSLYWYRQALGQGPEFLTYFNYEAQQDKSGLPNDRFSAERPEGSISTLTIQRTEQRDSAMYRCASSLNSETQYFGPGTRLLVL.

The chain links TRBV30 to TRBJ2-3; D is perhaps TRBD1 (7 bases). CDR3 size: 14 residues. With 3 bases removed from V and 5 bases from J, the gap between germline ends came to 15 bases. Germline CDR1 is GTSNPN and CDR2 is SVGIG (reference sequence). As DNA, the CDR3 is TGTGCCTGGAGGGAGACAGGGAGGCGAGATACGCAGTATTTT. Protein sequence: CAWRETGRRDTQYF. Filled out from reference TRBV30 and TRBJ2-3, the complete variable domain reads SQTIHQWPATLVQPVGSPLSLECTVEGTSNPNLYWYRQAAGRGLQLLFYSVGIGQISSEVPQNLSASRPQDRQFILSSKKLLLSDSGFYLCAWRETGRRDTQYFGPGTRLTVL.

The chain uses TRBV27 and TRBJ2-7, with 8 positions matching TRBD1. Germline loops: CDR1 MNHEY, CDR2 SMNVEV (reference sequence). This CDR3 is 14 amino acids long. V was pared by 6 bases and J by 1 base, with 5 bases of the junction left unmatched. As DNA, the CDR3 is TGTGCCAGCAGACCAGGGGGCTCATCCTACGAGCAGTACTTC. Protein sequence: CASRPGGSSYEQYF.

Comment on this clone: The sample carries other DNA sequences with the same CDR3. This sequence joins TRBV12-3 or TRBV12-4 and TRBJ1-3; D is ambiguous. With 4 bases removed from V and 4 bases from J, the gap between germline ends came to 2 bases. CDR3 size: 11 residues. Written as DNA, the CDR3 is TGTGCCAGCAGTTCGGGAAACACCATATATTTT. Protein sequence: CASSSGNTIYF.